This is a list of T cell receptor beta chains from one sample in a study of control samples from healthy donors and cancer patients. TCRdb's copy holds only in-frame clones and misses some; the assay was immunoSEQ multiplex PCR. The sample has roughly 370,000 clones; about nine tenths are singletons. What was sequenced was PBMCs. These receptors originate from a man aged 35-49 years with head and neck cancer. Both conserved end residues are part of each CDR3. D genes are given only for firm matches.

d_gene: -; v_gene: TRBV27; len: 14; j_gene: TRBJ2-1; CDR3aa: CASCPRDNYNEQFF; CDR3nt: TGTGCCAGCTGCCCCCGGGACAATTACAATGAGCAGTTCTTC
d_gene: -; v_gene: TRBV11-3; len: 14; j_gene: TRBJ2-2; CDR3aa: CASSPSRGGGELFF; CDR3nt: TGTGCCAGCAGCCCATCAAGGGGCGGCGGGGAGCTGTTTTTT
d_gene: -; v_gene: TRBV3-1/TRBV3-2; len: 18; j_gene: TRBJ2-6; CDR3aa: CASSLFGTAVSGANVLTF; CDR3nt: TGTGCCAGCAGCCTGTTCGGGACGGCGGTTTCTGGGGCCAACGTCCTGACTTTC
d_gene: -; v_gene: TRBV27; len: 17; j_gene: TRBJ2-2; CDR3aa: CASSSPYQTGNTGELFF; CDR3nt: TGTGCCAGCAGTTCCCCTTATCAGACAGGGAACACCGGGGAGCTGTTTTTT
d_gene: -; v_gene: TRBV24-1; len: 16; j_gene: TRBJ1-5; CDR3aa: CATSDFSGTVHQPQHF; CDR3nt: TGTGCCACCAGTGATTTTTCCGGGACTGTTCATCAGCCCCAGCATTTT
d_gene: TRBD2; v_gene: TRBV24-1; len: 16; j_gene: TRBJ2-1; CDR3aa: CATSSPGLAGGNEQFF; CDR3nt: TGTGCCACCAGTTCCCCGGGACTAGCGGGAGGCAATGAGCAGTTCTTC
d_gene: -; v_gene: TRBV5-8; len: 17; j_gene: TRBJ2-2; CDR3aa: CASSLRGAAAGTGELFF; CDR3nt: TGTGCCAGCAGCTTGCGTGGTGCGGCAGCAGGCACCGGGGAGCTGTTTTTT
d_gene: TRBD2; v_gene: TRBV7-8; len: 14; j_gene: TRBJ2-2; CDR3aa: CASSPNGGAGELFF; CDR3nt: TGTGCCAGCAGCCCTAACGGGGGGGCCGGGGAGCTGTTTTTT
d_gene: -; v_gene: TRBV21-1; len: 16; j_gene: TRBJ2-3; CDR3aa: CASSNRTSGVTDTQYF; CDR3nt: TGTGCCAGCAGCAACCGGACTAGCGGGGTCACAGATACGCAGTATTTT
d_gene: -; v_gene: TRBV7-8; len: 12; j_gene: TRBJ2-1; CDR3aa: CASSLEGNEQFF; CDR3nt: TGTGCCAGCAGCTTAGAGGGAAATGAGCAGTTCTTC
d_gene: -; v_gene: TRBV28; len: 12; j_gene: TRBJ2-7; CDR3aa: CASGQGDYEQYF; CDR3nt: TGTGCCAGCGGCCAAGGGGATTACGAGCAGTACTTC
d_gene: -; v_gene: TRBV9; len: 14; j_gene: TRBJ1-5; CDR3aa: CASSVAGGYQPQHF; CDR3nt: TGTGCCAGCAGCGTAGCGGGGGGGTATCAGCCCCAGCATTTT
d_gene: TRBD2; v_gene: TRBV7-9; len: 13; j_gene: TRBJ2-7; CDR3aa: CASGSSGSYEQYF; CDR3nt: TGTGCCAGCGGGTCTAGCGGCTCCTACGAGCAGTACTTC
d_gene: -; v_gene: TRBV12-3/TRBV12-4; len: 13; j_gene: TRBJ1-3; CDR3aa: CASKGGLGNTIYF; CDR3nt: TGTGCCAGCAAAGGAGGACTTGGAAACACCATATATTTT